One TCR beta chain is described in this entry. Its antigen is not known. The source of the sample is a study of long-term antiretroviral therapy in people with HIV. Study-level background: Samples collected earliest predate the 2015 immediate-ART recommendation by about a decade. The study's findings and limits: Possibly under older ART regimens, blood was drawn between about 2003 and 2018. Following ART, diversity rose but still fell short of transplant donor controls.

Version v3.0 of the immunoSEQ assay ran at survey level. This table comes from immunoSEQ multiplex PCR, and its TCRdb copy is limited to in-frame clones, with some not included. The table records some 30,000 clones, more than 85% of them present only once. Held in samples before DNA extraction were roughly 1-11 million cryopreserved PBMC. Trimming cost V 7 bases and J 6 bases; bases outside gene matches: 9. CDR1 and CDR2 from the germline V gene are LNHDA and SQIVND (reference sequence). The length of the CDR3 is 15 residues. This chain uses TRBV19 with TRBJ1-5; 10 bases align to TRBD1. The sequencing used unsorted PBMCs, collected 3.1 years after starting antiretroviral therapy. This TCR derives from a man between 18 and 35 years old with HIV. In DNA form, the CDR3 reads TGTGCCAGTACCGAGCGGGACAGGGGTCCTCAGCCCCAGCATTTT. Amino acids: CASTERDRGPQPQHF.